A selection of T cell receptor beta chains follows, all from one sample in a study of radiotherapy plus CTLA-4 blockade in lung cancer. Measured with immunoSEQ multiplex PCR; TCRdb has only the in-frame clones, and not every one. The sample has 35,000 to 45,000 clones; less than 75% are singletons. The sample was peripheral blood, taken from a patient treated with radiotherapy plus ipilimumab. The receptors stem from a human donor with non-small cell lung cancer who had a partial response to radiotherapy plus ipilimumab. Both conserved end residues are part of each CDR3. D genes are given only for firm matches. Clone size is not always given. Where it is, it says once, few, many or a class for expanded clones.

TGTGCCAGCAGTTACACCTGGACAGGGTCGGACGGGGAGCTGTTTTTT	CASSYTWTGSDGELFF	NA	TRBV6-5	TRBJ2-2	TRBD1
TGTGCCACCAGCAGAGAGCTGGACAGGGGGCGATTAGATACGCAGTATTTT	CATSRELDRGRLDTQYF	NA	TRBV15	TRBJ2-3	TRBD1
TGTGCCACGGGGGGGTCTTTTTACAATGAGCAGTTCTTC	CATGGSFYNEQFF	NA	TRBV2	TRBJ2-1	TRBD2
TGTGCCAGCAGCTTAGCGTCTGGGACAGGGGTCTCCTACGAGCAGTACTTC	CASSLASGTGVSYEQYF	NA	TRBV7-6	TRBJ2-7	TRBD1
TGCGCCAGCAGCGGTCTCTCCTCGGGAGGAGAGACCCAGTACTTC	CASSGLSSGGETQYF	NA	TRBV4-1	TRBJ2-5	TRBD2
TGTGCCAGCAGCTTGGGGGGGGCCTACACTGAAGCTTTCTTT	CASSLGGAYTEAFF	NA	TRBV7-9	TRBJ1-1	NA
TGTGCCAGTAAGCAAGGGGTTGGACAGGGGAATCAGCCCCAGCATTTT	CASKQGVGQGNQPQHF	NA	TRBV19	TRBJ1-5	TRBD1
TGTGCCAGCAGTTACTCCCAGGCCTTCTCTGGAAACACCATATATTTT	CASSYSQAFSGNTIYF	NA	TRBV6-5	TRBJ1-3	NA
TGTGCCAGCTCGCGGGCAGCTCTTAACTATGGCTACACCTTC	CASSRAALNYGYTF	NA	TRBV6-5	TRBJ1-2	NA
TGTGCCAGCAGTTCTAATAGCGGCTACAATGAGCAGTTCTTC	CASSSNSGYNEQFF	NA	TRBV6-5	TRBJ2-1	NA
TGTGCCTGGAGTGACAGGGGGCGAGAGTACTTC	CAWSDRGREYF	NA	TRBV30	TRBJ2-7	TRBD1
TGTGCCAGCAGCGAACGACAGGGTCATAGAAACACCATATATTTT	CASSERQGHRNTIYF	NA	TRBV4-2	TRBJ1-3	TRBD1
TGTGCCAGCAGTGACGAGAAGGTCGCTAGCGGAGAGACCCAGTACTTC	CASSDEKVASGETQYF	NA	TRBV6-1	TRBJ2-5	TRBD2
TGTGCCAGCAGCCAAGTTGCGGGGGGTGGGAATGAGCAGTTCTTC	CASSQVAGGGNEQFF	few	TRBV14	TRBJ2-1	TRBD2
TGTGCCAGCAGGATCGGCCCCGGGACTGACAATGAGCAGTTCTTC	CASRIGPGTDNEQFF	NA	TRBV7-2	TRBJ2-1	NA
TGTGCCAGTAGTAAGACAGGGGGCCCCCAGCATTTT	CASSKTGGPQHF	NA	TRBV19	TRBJ1-5	TRBD1
TGCAGCGCTACTAGCACAGATACGCAGTATTTT	CSATSTDTQYF	NA	TRBV29-1	TRBJ2-3	NA
TGTGCCAGCAGCTTCGACAGGGGGCGGGTGTCCTACGAGCAGTACTTC	CASSFDRGRVSYEQYF	few	TRBV7-9	TRBJ2-7	TRBD1
TGTGCCAGCAGTTTTCGGGGGTTAGTAAATCAGCCCCAGCATTTT	CASSFRGLVNQPQHF	NA	TRBV27	TRBJ1-5	NA
TGCGCCAGCAGCCAAGGGGGGGACAGGTCCACCTACGAGCAGTACTTC	CASSQGGDRSTYEQYF	NA	TRBV7-9	TRBJ2-7	NA
TGTGCCAGCAGCCTCGCGAGGCCTAGGGGCACTGAAGCTTTCTTT	CASSLARPRGTEAFF	few	TRBV21-1	TRBJ1-1	NA
TGCGCCAGCAGCTTATCTCCGGTGACGGGGGGGGATGAGCAGTTCTTC	CASSLSPVTGGDEQFF	NA	TRBV5-1	TRBJ2-1	TRBD2
TGCAGTGCTGCTCGGCCAGGCCTTCTACGCTTT	CSAARPGLLRF	NA	TRBV20-1	TRBJ1-1	NA
TGCGCCAGCAGAGCGCTCGGACAGCCCACCGGGGAGCTGTTTTTT	CASRALGQPTGELFF	NA	TRBV10-1	TRBJ2-2	NA
TGCGCCAGCAGCTTGGTGGCTAGCGGGGGGCAAGACCATGAGCAGTTCTTC	CASSLVASGGQDHEQFF	NA	TRBV5-1	TRBJ2-1	TRBD2
TGTGCCTGGAGTAATATATATCGGACAACCGATACGCAGTATTTT	CAWSNIYRTTDTQYF	NA	TRBV30	TRBJ2-3	NA
TGTGCCAGTAGCCCGGAGGGGCGAAGCAATCAGCCCCAGCATTTT	CASSPEGRSNQPQHF	NA	TRBV19	TRBJ1-5	NA
TGTGCCAGCAGCCCTCGGGGGGTGAGGGAGACCCAGTACTTC	CASSPRGVRETQYF	NA	TRBV9	TRBJ2-5	TRBD2
TGCAGCGTTGAAGGTCGACCGGACACCGGAAAGGTTGAGCAGTTCTTC	CSVEGRPDTGKVEQFF	NA	TRBV29-1	TRBJ2-1	NA
TGTGCCAGCAGTGGGGGCGACACGCAACTCTACGAGCAGTACTTC	CASSGGDTQLYEQYF	NA	TRBV6-1	TRBJ2-7	NA
TGTGCCAGCAGTCCGGGTGTCCAGCCCCAGCATTTT	CASSPGVQPQHF	NA	TRBV28	TRBJ1-5	NA
TGTGCCAGCAGTTACTCCCGGACAGGGCCCCTCCACTTT	CASSYSRTGPLHF	NA	TRBV6-6	TRBJ1-6	TRBD1
TGTGCCAGCTCACCAGCAGAGAACACTGAAGCTTTCTTT	CASSPAENTEAFF	few	TRBV18	TRBJ1-1	NA
TGTGCCAGCAGGAGACAGAATCAGCCCCAGCATTTT	CASRRQNQPQHF	NA	TRBV6-5	TRBJ1-5	NA
TGCGCCAGCAGCCGGCGGGGGAGCAACACTGAAGCTTTCTTT	CASSRRGSNTEAFF	NA	TRBV23-1	TRBJ1-1	NA
TGTGCCAGCAGGGAGCGACAGGGTTTTGTAACTGAAGCTTTCTTT	CASRERQGFVTEAFF	NA	TRBV6-1	TRBJ1-1	TRBD1
TGCGCCAGCAGCCAAGATCTAGGACAGCCCCAGCATTTT	CASSQDLGQPQHF	NA	TRBV4-3	TRBJ1-5	NA
TGTGCCAGTACCGATTTTGCGGGAGGGCCTATCGGGGAGCTGTTTTTT	CASTDFAGGPIGELFF	NA	TRBV19	TRBJ2-2	TRBD2
TGTGCCAGCAGTACCAGGGGAGCGGGGGCAGATACGCAGTATTTT	CASSTRGAGADTQYF	NA	TRBV7-3	TRBJ2-3	TRBD2
TGCGCCAGCAGCATTAGTTTACCCTCCTACAATGAGCAGTTCTTC	CASSISLPSYNEQFF	once	TRBV4-1	TRBJ2-1	NA
TGCGCCAGCAGTGAGTCTAGCGGTTCCCGAGGCAATGAGCAGTTCTTC	CASSESSGSRGNEQFF	NA	TRBV10-1	TRBJ2-1	NA
TGTGCCTGTTTTCAAGGGGTGGCTGAAGCTTTCTTT	CACFQGVAEAFF	few	TRBV30	TRBJ1-1	NA
TGCGCCAGCAGCCGGGGCTCCTCATCTAACTATGGCTACACCTTC	CASSRGSSSNYGYTF	many	TRBV4-3	TRBJ1-2	NA
TGTGCCAGCAGCGCCGATCCGGGACAGGGGAACACTGAAGCTTTCTTT	CASSADPGQGNTEAFF	NA	TRBV7-9	TRBJ1-1	TRBD1
TGTGCCAGCAGCGTCGGGCGGGATAAAGAGACCCAGTACTTC	CASSVGRDKETQYF	NA	TRBV2	TRBJ2-5	NA